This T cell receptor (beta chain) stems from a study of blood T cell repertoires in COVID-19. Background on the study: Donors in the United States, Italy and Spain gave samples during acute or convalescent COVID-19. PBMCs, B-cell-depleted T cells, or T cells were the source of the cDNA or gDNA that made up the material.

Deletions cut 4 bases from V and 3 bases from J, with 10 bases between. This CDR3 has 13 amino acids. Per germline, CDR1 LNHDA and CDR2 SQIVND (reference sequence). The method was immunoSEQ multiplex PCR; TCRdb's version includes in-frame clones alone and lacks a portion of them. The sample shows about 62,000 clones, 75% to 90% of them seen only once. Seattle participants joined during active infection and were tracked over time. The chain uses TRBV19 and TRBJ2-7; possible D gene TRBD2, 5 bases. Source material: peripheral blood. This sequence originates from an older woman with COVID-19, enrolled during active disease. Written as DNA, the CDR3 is TGTGCCAGTAGTAAGCGGCCATACTACGAGCAGTACTTC. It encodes CASSKRPYYEQYF.